One sample yielded the 3 T cell receptor beta chains listed below, sequenced in a study of blood T cell repertoires in COVID-19. Only in-frame clones appear in the TCRdb table, and some are missing; sequencing was by immunoSEQ multiplex PCR. The table has some 200,000 clones, more than 80% seen once. Sequencing was done on a sample of PBMCs or T cells enriched from blood (not recorded which). The receptors were sampled from a man in his forties who had recovered from COVID-19.

The chain is built from TRBV5-1 and TRBJ2-5; the D gene is possibly TRBD2 (5 bases). CDR1 SGHRS and CDR2 YFSETQ come from the germline V gene. This CDR3 contains 14 residues. Trimming shortened V by 4 bases and J by 5 bases, and 15 bases separated the two germline ends. CDR3 sequence: CASSPGLNGETQYF. Written as DNA, the CDR3 is TGCGCCAGCAGCCCCGGACTTAACGGGGAGACCCAGTACTTC.

V and J are TRBV18 and TRBJ2-2; tentatively, D is TRBD1 (5 bases). CDR3 size: 12 residues. Trimming removed 6 bases from V and 5 bases from J, with 7 bases in between. Looked up from germline, CDR1 is KGHSH and CDR2 is LQKENI. The CDR3 region has the DNA TGTGCCAGCTCGGCAGGGACCGGGGAGCTGTTTTTT. It is translated as CASSAGTGELFF.

The chain couples TRBV27 to TRBJ1-1; 9 bases fit TRBD1. The trim removed 2 bases at V and 11 bases at J, leaving 6 bases unmatched. Germline CDR1 reads MNHEY; CDR2 reads SMNVEV (reference sequence). The CDR3 length is 13 residues. The CDR3 here is CASSLDGTGWAFF. CDR3 DNA: TGTGCCAGCAGTTTAGACGGGACAGGGTGGGCTTTCTTT.